The 31 T cell receptor beta chains below come from one sample, sequenced in a study of blood T cell repertoires in COVID-19 (dated by TCRdb to the early 2020s). Library generation was performed with the immunoSEQ multiplex PCR assay. TCRdb's version of the immuneACCESS table is confined to in-frame rearrangements and falls short of the full clone set. An unresolved V gene accounts for under half of the shortfall where checked; the remainder is of unknown origin. Within this sample are fewer than 120,000 clones, with almost 80% of them counted one time only. Jointly, the top ten make up roughly 16% of the sample. Source material: peripheral blood. The source is a woman of 80 years or more with active or convalescent COVID-19.

In its sample, this clone was seen once. The genes are TRBV7-9 and TRBJ2-2, with D possibly being TRBD2 (7 bases). This CDR3 is 16 amino acids long. Trimming took 8 bases from V and 4 from J, leaving 20 bases between them. Germline V gives CDR1 SEHNR, CDR2 FQNEAQ (reference sequence). CDR3 in amino acids: CASPIGAGAATGELFF. The CDR3 DNA sequence: TGTGCCAGCCCGATAGGGGCGGGGGCAGCCACCGGGGAGCTGTTTTTT.

This clone was observed at least ten times. J is TRBJ2-3 and V is TRBV15, with D perhaps TRBD2 (5 bases). The CDR3 is 14 amino acids. Germline V gives CDR1 LNHNV, CDR2 YYDKDF (reference sequence). V shed 1 base and J shed 6 bases, with 11 bases lying between them. The CDR3 region is CATSRGPIADTQYF. In nucleotides, the CDR3 is TGTGCCACCAGCAGAGGACCGATAGCGGATACGCAGTATTTT.

CDR3 nucleotide sequence: TGTGCCAGTAGTATAGGTTCTAGTCGGAGCACAGATACGCAGTATTTT. Its protein product is CASSIGSSRSTDTQYF. The chain joins TRBV19 to TRBJ2-3; the D is unclear. The germline V gene has CDR1 LNHDA and CDR2 SQIVND (reference sequence). The CDR3 extends over 16 amino acids. V lost 1 base and J lost 0, with 11 bases in between.

V and J are TRBV5-1 and TRBJ1-1; maybe TRBD1 (5 bases). In germline, CDR1 is SGHRS, CDR2 YFSETQ. The CDR3 has 16 amino acids. V dropped 2 bases and J dropped 1 base, with 15 bases sitting between them. The CDR3 coding sequence is TGCGCCAGCAGCTTTAGAAACCAGGGTGGGAACACTGAAGCTTTCTTT. Encoded protein: CASSFRNQGGNTEAFF.

The chain carries TRBV6-6 and TRBJ2-7; 12 bases match TRBD2. The V segment lost 5 bases and the J segment 0 bases; nucleotides outside the gene matches: 14. Germline V lookup: CDR1 MNHNY, CDR2 SVGAGI (reference sequence). This CDR3 region has 19 residues. The CDR3 coding sequence is TGTGCCAGCAGTCGGAAACCCGGACTAGCGGGATTCAGCTCCTACGAGCAGTACTTC. Its protein product is CASSRKPGLAGFSSYEQYF.

The rearrangement joins TRBV5-1 to TRBJ2-1, with 11 bases matching TRBD2. Germline values: CDR1 SGHRS, CDR2 YFSETQ. CDR3 length equals 15 residues. V trimming: 3 bases; J trimming: 3 bases; junction bases outside the gene matches: 2. The CDR3 here is CASSWGLADYNEQFF. The CDR3 DNA reads TGCGCCAGCAGCTGGGGACTAGCGGACTACAATGAGCAGTTCTTC.

V gene TRBV19 combines with J gene TRBJ1-4; the D is unclear. Germline values: CDR1 LNHDA, CDR2 SQIVND (reference sequence). CDR3 length: 15 amino acids. Trimming took 1 base from V and 3 from J, leaving 9 bases between them. The CDR3 bases are TGTGCCAGTAGTATAGGACGACGGGCTAATGAAAAACTGTTTTTT. Amino acids: CASSIGRRANEKLFF.

The table lists this clone with a few counts. This rearrangement joins TRBV11-2 to TRBJ2-7; 7 bases line up with TRBD1. V shed 4 bases, J shed 5 bases, and the junction held 5 bases outside the gene matches. Germline lookup yields CDR1 SGHAT and CDR2 FQNNGV. There are 13 residues in the CDR3. CDR3 DNA sequence: TGTGCCAGCAGCTCACACAGGGGAGACGAGCAGTACTTC. Its protein is CASSSHRGDEQYF.

V usage is TRBV7-9 and J usage is TRBJ1-1, with a weak D call TRBD1 (5 bases). The V gene's germline CDR1 is SEHNR and CDR2 FQNEAQ (reference sequence). Trimming shortened V by 6 bases and J by 5 bases, and 16 bases separated the two germline ends. The CDR3 has 14 residues. The CDR3 here is CASSQRWGDTEAFF. For the CDR3, the DNA is TGTGCCAGCAGTCAACGGTGGGGGGATACTGAAGCTTTCTTT. The variable domain in full, with the rest retrieved from reference TRBV7-9 and TRBJ1-1, is DTGVSQNPRHKITKRGQNVTFRCDPISEHNRLYWYRQTLGQGPEFLTYFQNEAQLEKSRLLSDRFSAERPKGSFSTLEIQRTEQGDSAMYLCASSQRWGDTEAFFGQGTRLTVV.

This chain uses TRBV10-3 with TRBJ2-3, with 7 bases identical to TRBD2. Trimming at V came to 6 bases and at J to 3 bases, leaving 6 bases not matched to a gene. Per the germline V gene, CDR1 is ENHRY and CDR2 is SYGVKD. The CDR3 runs 14 residues. CDR3 nucleotides: TGTGCCATCAGGGGGGAGGGTTTTACAGATACGCAGTATTTT. Its translation is CAIRGEGFTDTQYF.

The chain has TRBV5-1 and TRBJ1-1, with TRBD1 matching over 8 bases. CDR3 length equals 16 residues. Germline trimming cut 4 bases from V and 0 bases from J; bases unmatched to any gene: 8. Germline values: CDR1 SGHRS, CDR2 YFSETQ. The CDR3 bases are TGCGCCAGCAGCCACGGGACAGGAGTTCTGAACACTGAAGCTTTCTTT. Amino acid sequence: CASSHGTGVLNTEAFF.

The chain recombines TRBV3-1 (or the pseudogene TRBV3-2) with TRBJ2-1; 8 positions agree with TRBD1. V dropped 7 bases and J dropped 1; count of bases not matched to a gene: 3. The CDR3 covers 14 residues. CDR1 and CDR2 from the germline V gene are LGHDT and YNNKEL (reference sequence). This CDR3 reads CASNGQGSYNEQFF. The CDR3 region has the DNA TGTGCCAGCAACGGACAGGGTTCCTACAATGAGCAGTTCTTC.

The chain links TRBV18 to TRBJ2-7; 13 bases map to TRBD2. This CDR3 region has 15 residues. Unmatched junction bases numbered 4, after V lost 3 bases and J lost 5 bases. Germline V lookup: CDR1 KGHSH, CDR2 LQKENI. Here the CDR3 reads CASSPRLAGGNEQYF. The DNA for the CDR3 is TGTGCCAGCTCACCTCGACTAGCGGGAGGTAACGAGCAGTACTTC.

J is TRBJ1-2 and V is TRBV25-1, with 8 positions matching TRBD1. Germline assignment: CDR1 MGHDK and CDR2 SYGVNS. V gave up 5 bases and J gave up 3 bases; unmatched junction bases: 2. This CDR3 contains 13 residues. CDR3 nucleotides: TGTGCCAGCAGTCAACAGGGGGACTATGGCTACACCTTC. Translated, it gives CASSQQGDYGYTF.

This sequence joins TRBV6-5 and TRBJ1-4, with unresolved D. The CDR3 length is 13 residues. Per germline, CDR1 MNHEY and CDR2 SVGAGI. V was trimmed by 5 bases and J by 2 bases, leaving 6 bases between them. The CDR3 DNA reads as TGTGCCAGCAGTCAGCGGACTAATGAAAAACTGTTTTTT. Protein: CASSQRTNEKLFF.

The V and J genes are TRBV4-3 and TRBJ1-2, with unresolved D. V dropped 0 bases and J dropped 7 bases, with 15 bases sitting between them. Germline CDR1 reads LGHNA; CDR2 reads YSLEER. The length of the CDR3 is 15 residues. The chain's CDR3 is CASSQDGTMPSGYTF. DNA of the CDR3: TGCGCCAGCAGCCAAGACGGTACTATGCCCTCTGGCTACACCTTC.

The chain links TRBV18 to TRBJ1-2, with 8 bases identical to TRBD1. The CDR3 runs 15 residues. V gave up 6 bases and J gave up 1 base; unmatched junction bases: 7. The germline V gene has CDR1 KGHSH and CDR2 LQKENI. In DNA, the CDR3 is TGTGCCAGCTCGGTCAGAGACAGGGGTAACTATGGCTACACCTTC. Translated, it gives CASSVRDRGNYGYTF.

The chain uses TRBV27 and TRBJ1-2, with 12 bases matching TRBD1. Per germline, CDR1 MNHEY and CDR2 SMNVEV (reference sequence). The CDR3 length is 15 residues. The trim removed 2 bases at V and 7 bases at J, leaving 5 bases unmatched. CDR3 region: CASSLRDRGRGGYTF. The CDR3 DNA is TGTGCCAGCAGTTTACGGGACAGGGGGCGGGGTGGCTACACCTTC.

This clone was counted only a few times. This chain connects TRBV11-2 to TRBJ1-1; TRBD1 might be the D (6 bases). V lost 0 bases, J lost 4 bases, and 9 bases lay in between. CDR1 SGHAT and CDR2 FQNNGV come from the germline V gene. The CDR3 extends over 14 amino acids. The CDR3: CASSLEVRGTEAFF. The CDR3 bases are TGTGCCAGCAGCTTAGAAGTCAGGGGCACTGAAGCTTTCTTT.

This rearrangement joins TRBV18 to TRBJ1-1; D is ambiguous. Per germline, CDR1 KGHSH and CDR2 LQKENI. CDR3 length equals 14 residues. Between the trimmed V and J ends, which lost 4 bases and 1 base, there was a span of 10 bases. The CDR3 protein is CASSLSDSNTEAFF. The CDR3 DNA reads TGTGCCAGCTCACTCTCAGACTCGAACACTGAAGCTTTCTTT.

V gene TRBV29-1 combines with J gene TRBJ2-1, with 7 bases fitting TRBD1. Germline lookup yields CDR1 SQVTM and CDR2 ANQGSEA. The CDR3 has 12 residues. Unmatched junction bases numbered 4, after V lost 5 bases and J lost 6 bases. The CDR3 DNA is TGCAGCGTTTATAGGGGGCTCAATGAGCAGTTCTTC. This translates into CSVYRGLNEQFF.

The chain has TRBV15 and TRBJ2-7, with D perhaps TRBD2 (5 bases). CDR1 LNHNV and CDR2 YYDKDF come from the germline V gene (reference sequence). The V and J ends lost 0 bases and 7 bases respectively, with 7 bases between them. CDR3 size: 12 residues. The chain's CDR3 is CATSRDRREQYF. CDR3 sequence (DNA): TGTGCCACCAGCAGAGATCGGAGGGAGCAGTACTTC.

There are a few counts of this clone. The rearrangement joins TRBV28 to TRBJ1-2, with 9 bases aligning to TRBD1. The CDR3 runs 16 residues. V gave up 5 bases and J gave up 5 bases; unmatched junction bases: 12. CDR1 is MDHEN and CDR2 is SYDVKM in the germline V gene. The CDR3 here is CASSRPGTGTRYGYTF. CDR3 DNA sequence: TGTGCCAGCAGTCGTCCCGGGACAGGGACCAGGTATGGCTACACCTTC.

V and J are TRBV10-3 and TRBJ2-1; TRBD2 might be the D (6 bases). CDR1 ENHRY and CDR2 SYGVKD come from the germline V gene. The CDR3 runs to 13 residues. The germline V and J ends were trimmed by 7 bases and 2 bases, with 9 bases remaining between them. The CDR3 DNA sequence: TGTGCCATCACGGGAGCGGCCTACAATGAGCAGTTCTTC. The encoded protein is CAITGAAYNEQFF.

The count of this clone is one. The rearrangement joins TRBV3-1 (or the pseudogene TRBV3-2) to TRBJ2-5; possibly TRBD2 for D (6 bases). CDR1 is LGHDT and CDR2 is YNNKEL in the germline V gene (reference sequence). Trimming stripped 4 bases from V and 4 bases from J, with 16 bases between. The CDR3 runs 15 residues. CDR3 loop: CASSLGVGGGETQYF. The CDR3 coding sequence is TGTGCCAGCAGCCTAGGCGTCGGGGGAGGAGAGACCCAGTACTTC.

This clone occurred a few times. This chain connects TRBV9 to TRBJ2-1, with D possibly TRBD2 on 5 matching bases. Trimming left V 3 bases short and J 7 bases short, with 17 bases between. CDR3 length: 15 amino acids. Germline V lookup: CDR1 SGDLS, CDR2 YYNGEE. The CDR3 DNA is TGTGCCAGCAGCGAGACCCATAGGAGCGGAAATGAGCAGTTCTTC. Translation gives CASSETHRSGNEQFF.

This chain uses TRBV5-4 with TRBJ1-1; tentative D call: TRBD1 (5 bases). Trimming took 1 base from V and 1 from J, leaving 11 bases between them. The CDR3 runs to 15 residues. CDR1 is SGHNT and CDR2 is YYREEE in the germline V gene (reference sequence). The CDR3 here is CASSLFLGGNTEAFF. The CDR3 bases are TGTGCCAGCAGCTTGTTTCTCGGGGGGAACACTGAAGCTTTCTTT.

The chain employs TRBV5-1 and TRBJ2-7, with TRBD1 matching over 9 bases. Trimming removed 4 bases from V and 6 bases from J; junction bases left unmatched: 8. This CDR3 region has 14 residues. CDR1 is SGHRS, CDR2 YFSETQ, per germline. The CDR3 loop reads CASSLMTGGGEQYF. In DNA form, the CDR3 reads TGCGCCAGCAGCCTTATGACAGGGGGAGGCGAGCAGTACTTC.

The rearrangement joins TRBV7-3 to TRBJ2-7; the match to TRBD2 covers 9 bases. The CDR3 contains 16 residues. The J segment lost 1 base and the V segment lost 5 bases, leaving 9 bases of the junction unmatched. From germline, CDR1 is SGHTA and CDR2 FQGTGA. The CDR3 region has the DNA TGTGCCAGCAGCCCACCCCGGACTAGCGTATCCTACGAGCAGTACTTC. It translates to CASSPPRTSVSYEQYF.

This clone was seen a few times. This chain connects TRBV7-3 to TRBJ1-5; TRBD1 aligns across 8 bases. The germline V gene has CDR1 SGHTA and CDR2 FQGTGA. J gave up 6 bases and V 2 bases, and 0 bases lay outside the gene matches. This CDR3 spans 13 amino acids. For the CDR3, the DNA is TGTGCCAGCAGCTTAGACAGGGGTCAGCCCCAGCATTTT. Encoded protein: CASSLDRGQPQHF.

This chain connects TRBV5-4 to TRBJ1-2, with 9 positions matching TRBD1. Per germline, CDR1 SGHNT and CDR2 YYREEE (reference sequence). This CDR3 is 17 amino acids long. Unmatched junction bases numbered 10, after V lost 4 bases and J lost 0 bases. The CDR3 DNA reads as TGTGCCAGCAGCACACAACAGGGGGCCGTGACTAACTATGGCTACACCTTC. Residues: CASSTQQGAVTNYGYTF.